The T cell receptor beta chain under discussion was sequenced for a study of radiation and T cells in renal cell carcinoma. Time point defined: baseline pretreatment blood. This sample's treatment: 15 Gy SBRT to primary tumor, nephrectomy 4 weeks later. The tumor was a clear cell renal cell carcinoma. V lost 3 bases and J lost 3, with 17 bases in between. Per the germline V gene, CDR1 is KGHSH and CDR2 is LQKENI. This CDR3 has 17 residues. TCRdb's copy holds only in-frame clones and misses some; the assay was immunoSEQ multiplex PCR. Here the sample spans some 140,000 clones, more than 70% being singletons.

V and J are TRBV18 and TRBJ2-2; tentative D call: TRBD1 (6 bases). This clonotype was obtained from a woman aged 45-60 years with renal cell carcinoma. The sequenced sample was blood, obtained from a patient whose treatment included radiotherapy and nephrectomy. The CDR3: CASSPQDRRPDTGELFF. In nucleotides, the CDR3 is TGTGCCAGCTCACCTCAAGACAGGCGGCCGGACACCGGGGAGCTGTTTTTT.